This T cell receptor beta chain was found in a study of technical replicates of blood from four donors. V lost 6 bases to trimming and J lost 12 bases; unmatched junction nucleotides: 9. CDR1 and CDR2 from the germline V gene are KGHSH and LQKENI. The CDR3 is 13 amino acids. TCRdb's table, derived via immunoSEQ multiplex PCR, lists solely in-frame clones and lacks some. The sample consists of nearly 70,000 clones, 92% of them appearing once. The rearrangement uses TRBV18 and TRBJ2-7; 12 nucleotides agree with TRBD2. Material for sequencing was T cells isolated from PBMCs. This sequence was found in a human donor in good health. The CDR3 DNA reads as TGTGCCAGCTCGCCCGGGACTAGCGGGTTTGCGTACTTC. Translated, it gives CASSPGTSGFAYF.